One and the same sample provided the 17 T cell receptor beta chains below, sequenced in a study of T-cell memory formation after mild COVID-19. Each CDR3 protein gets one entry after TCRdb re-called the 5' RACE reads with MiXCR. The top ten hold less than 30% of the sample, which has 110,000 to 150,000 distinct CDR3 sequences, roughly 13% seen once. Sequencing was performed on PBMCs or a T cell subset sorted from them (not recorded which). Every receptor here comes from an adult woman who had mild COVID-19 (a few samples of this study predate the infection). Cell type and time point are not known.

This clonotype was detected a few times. CDR3 in DNA: TGTGCCAGCATCCGAGGAACGCTCGTGGACGAGCAGTACTTC. It codes for CASIRGTLVDEQYF. The chain employs TRBV12-3 or TRBV12-4 and TRBJ2-7, with D unresolved. This CDR3 contains 14 residues. V was shortened by 7 bases and J by 5 bases, with 18 bases between the two germline ends.

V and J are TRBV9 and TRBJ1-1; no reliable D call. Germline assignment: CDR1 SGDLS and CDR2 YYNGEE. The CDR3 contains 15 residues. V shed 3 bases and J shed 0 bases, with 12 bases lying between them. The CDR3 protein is CASSATGSLNTEAFF. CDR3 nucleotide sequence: TGTGCCAGCAGCGCCACCGGGTCACTGAACACTGAAGCTTTCTTT.

The CDR3 sequence is CASSHLRDFRENTIYF. In DNA, the CDR3 is TGTGCCAGCAGCCACCTCCGGGACTTCCGGGAAAACACCATATATTTT. The rearrangement joins TRBV14 to TRBJ1-3; the D gene is possibly TRBD1 (5 bases). V lost 3 bases and J 6 bases, leaving 18 bases between the germline ends. Germline CDR1 and CDR2: SGHDN and FVKESK. This CDR3 spans 16 amino acids.

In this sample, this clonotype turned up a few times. The DNA for the CDR3 is TGCAGCGTTGAAGATGGTCACAGGGAAGGGTATGGCTACACCTTC. Translated, it gives CSVEDGHREGYGYTF. This chain links TRBV29-1 with TRBJ1-2, with TRBD1 as a possible D gene (6 bases). Trimming stripped 0 bases from V and 5 bases from J, with 16 bases between. The CDR3 is made up of 15 amino acids. Per germline, CDR1 SQVTM and CDR2 ANQGSEA.

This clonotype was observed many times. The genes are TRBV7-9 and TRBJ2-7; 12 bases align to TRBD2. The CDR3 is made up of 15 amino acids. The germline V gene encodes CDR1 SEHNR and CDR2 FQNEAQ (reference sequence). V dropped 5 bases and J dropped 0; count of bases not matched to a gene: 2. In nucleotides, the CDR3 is TGTGCCAGCAGCCCGACTAGCGGGAGCTCCTACGAGCAGTACTTC. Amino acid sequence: CASSPTSGSSYEQYF.

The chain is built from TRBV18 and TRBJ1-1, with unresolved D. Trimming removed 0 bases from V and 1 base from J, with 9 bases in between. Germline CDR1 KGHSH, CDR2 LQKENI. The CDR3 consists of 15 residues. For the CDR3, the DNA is TGTGCCAGCTCACCACCGGAGAAAGGGAACACTGAAGCTTTCTTT. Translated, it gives CASSPPEKGNTEAFF.

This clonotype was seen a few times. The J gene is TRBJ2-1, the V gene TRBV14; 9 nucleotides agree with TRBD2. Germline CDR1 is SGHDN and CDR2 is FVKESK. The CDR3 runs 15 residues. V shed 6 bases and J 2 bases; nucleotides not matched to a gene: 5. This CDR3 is CASSGAGGPYNEQFF. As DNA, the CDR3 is TGTGCCAGCAGTGGAGCGGGAGGCCCCTACAATGAGCAGTTCTTC.

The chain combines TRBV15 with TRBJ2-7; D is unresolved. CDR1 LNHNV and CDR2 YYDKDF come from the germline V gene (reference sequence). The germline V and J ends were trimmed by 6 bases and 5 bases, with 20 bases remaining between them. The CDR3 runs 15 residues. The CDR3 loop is CATRPLPGRLDEQYF. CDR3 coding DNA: TGTGCCACCAGACCTCTACCCGGACGGCTAGACGAGCAGTACTTC.

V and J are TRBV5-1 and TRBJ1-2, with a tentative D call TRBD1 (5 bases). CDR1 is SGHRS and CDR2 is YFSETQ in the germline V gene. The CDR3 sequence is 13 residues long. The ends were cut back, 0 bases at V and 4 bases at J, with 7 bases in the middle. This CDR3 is CASSLAQAYGYTF. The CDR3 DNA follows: TGCGCCAGCAGCTTGGCACAGGCCTATGGCTACACCTTC.

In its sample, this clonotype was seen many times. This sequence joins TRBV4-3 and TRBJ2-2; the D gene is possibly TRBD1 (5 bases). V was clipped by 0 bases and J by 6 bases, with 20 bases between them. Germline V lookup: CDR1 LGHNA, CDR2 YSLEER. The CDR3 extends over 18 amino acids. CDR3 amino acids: CASSQDRSPGHGAGELFF. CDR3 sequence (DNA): TGCGCCAGCAGCCAAGATCGAAGCCCCGGACATGGCGCCGGGGAGCTGTTTTTT.

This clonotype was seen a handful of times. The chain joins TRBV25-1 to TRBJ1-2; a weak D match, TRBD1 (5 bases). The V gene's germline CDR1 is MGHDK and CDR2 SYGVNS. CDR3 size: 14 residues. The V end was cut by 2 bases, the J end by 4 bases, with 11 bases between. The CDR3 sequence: CASSERQGVYGYTF. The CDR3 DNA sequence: TGTGCCAGCAGTGAACGCCAGGGCGTCTATGGCTACACCTTC.

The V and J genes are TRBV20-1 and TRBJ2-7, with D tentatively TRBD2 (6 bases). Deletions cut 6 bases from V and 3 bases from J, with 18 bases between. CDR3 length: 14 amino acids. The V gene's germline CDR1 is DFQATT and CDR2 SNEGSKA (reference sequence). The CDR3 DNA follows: TGCAGTGCAAGGGACGCGGGGCTTGACTACGAGCAGTACTTC. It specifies CSARDAGLDYEQYF.

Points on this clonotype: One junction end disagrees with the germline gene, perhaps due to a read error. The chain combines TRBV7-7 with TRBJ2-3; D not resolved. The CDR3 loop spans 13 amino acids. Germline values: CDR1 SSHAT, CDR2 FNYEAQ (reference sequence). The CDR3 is CASSPRWSDTQYF. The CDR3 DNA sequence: TGTGCTAGCAGCCCACGATGGTCAGATACGCAGTATTTT.

CDR3 sequence (DNA): TGTGCCAGCAGCGTAGCCGGTAGCGGGAGCTACGAGCAGTACTTC. It translates to CASSVAGSGSYEQYF. This rearrangement joins TRBV9 to TRBJ2-7, with 9 nucleotides matching TRBD2. J lost 3 bases, V lost 0 bases, and 4 bases had no gene match. Germline V CDR1 and CDR2: SGDLS, YYNGEE. The CDR3 covers 15 residues.

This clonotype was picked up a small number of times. DNA for the CDR3: TGCGCCAGCAGCCTTCCCCCGGGACAAGTTAATGAAAAACTGTTTTTT. Its translation: CASSLPPGQVNEKLFF. This rearrangement joins TRBV4-1 to TRBJ1-4; possibly TRBD1 for D (6 bases). This CDR3 contains 16 residues. Between the trimmed V and J ends, which lost 4 bases and 4 bases, there was a span of 16 bases. The germline gives CDR1 MGHRA, CDR2 YSYEKL.

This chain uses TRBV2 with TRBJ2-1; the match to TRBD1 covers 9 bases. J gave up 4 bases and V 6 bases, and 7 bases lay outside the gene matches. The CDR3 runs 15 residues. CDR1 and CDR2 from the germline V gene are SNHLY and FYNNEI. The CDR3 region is CASSPGTGLYNEQFF. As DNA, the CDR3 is TGTGCCAGCAGCCCCGGGACAGGGCTATACAATGAGCAGTTCTTC.

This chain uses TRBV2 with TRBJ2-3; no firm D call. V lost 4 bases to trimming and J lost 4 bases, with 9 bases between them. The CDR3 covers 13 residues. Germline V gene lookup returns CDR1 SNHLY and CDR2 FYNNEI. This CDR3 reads CASSAPNPDTQYF. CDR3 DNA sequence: TGTGCCAGCAGTGCTCCAAACCCAGATACGCAGTATTTT.